This T cell receptor (beta chain) comes out of a study of OX40 agonist ivuxolimab in advanced cancers. Turning to the overall study: Ivuxolimab was an agonistic, fully human IgG2 monoclonal antibody directed against OX40 (CD134), a costimulatory receptor. Prior anti-PD-1, anti-PD-L1 or anti-CTLA-4 therapy was permitted, and checkpoint inhibitors had been received by roughly 40% of dose-escalation patients. Partial responses occurred in three dose-escalation patients, of whom one had hepatocellular carcinoma and two had cutaneous melanoma. The point of sequencing TCRbeta in the periphery was to test whether ivuxolimab changed TCR sequence diversity and drove clonal T-cell expansion. Intravenous ivuxolimab was administered to patients every 2 weeks at six dose levels: 0.01, 0.1, 0.3, 1.5, 3 and 10 mg/kg. The paper covers the monotherapy dose-escalation part of the phase I ivuxolimab trial, which included N ≈ 57 patients. A male proportion of 70% to 90% and a mean age of approximately 58 years, ranging from roughly 23 to 79, were recorded for the dose-escalation cohort. Of the roughly 54 patients in dose escalation, about 19 had hepatocellular carcinoma, some 15 had melanoma, 9 had renal cell carcinoma and 9 had head and neck cancer.

A note on this clone: Which antigen it targets is not known. One base away there is no much larger clone; base qualities are not given.

Genomic DNA was extracted from sorted cells for sequencing of the TCRbeta CDR3 region. TCRbeta CDR3 regions were sequenced using the immunoSEQ Assay. TCRdb stores this immuneACCESS table with in-frame sequences only. Part of the clones is absent; in the studies checked, under half of the shortfall reflects unresolved V genes, and no reason is known for the rest. Across this sample there are tens of thousands of clones, with roughly nine tenths seen only once. The ten largest clones add up to approximately 1.5% of the sample. Patients with a history of autoimmune disease or receiving systemic immunosuppression were excluded from the trial. Peripheral blood for TCR sequencing was collected from all dose cohorts at baseline, on cycle 4 day 1, and on cycle 7 day 1. The samples were drawn from a first-in-human, open-label, multicenter phase I dose-escalation trial of ivuxolimab. Adults with locally advanced or metastatic melanoma, renal cell carcinoma, hepatocellular carcinoma or head and neck squamous cell carcinoma were enrolled in the trial. CD4+ and CD8+ T cells were sorted separately from peripheral blood before TCR sequencing.

Points the paper makes about the study in general: After ivuxolimab, expanded clones were on average more numerous among CD8+ T cells than among CD4+ T cells. Clonal expansion of both CD4+ and CD8+ blood T cells was observed from baseline to week 6 at doses 0.1 to 3.0 mg/kg. Low levels of normalized T-cell clonal expansion were also seen in some patients who did not respond. Which antigens the clonally expanded peripheral T cells were specific for was not determined. In the 0.1-3.0 mg/kg groups, partial responders were among the patients with the lowest normalized peripheral clonal expansion, particularly in CD8+ T cells.

Counted from cysteine to phenylalanine, this CDR3 has 13 amino acids. This entry keeps only the CDR3 DNA: 39 bases, framed from base 1. Taken from the germline V gene, the CDR1 and CDR2 loops are SNHLY and FYNNEI. V is shortened by 6 bases, J by 7 bases, and the region joining them spans 15 bases. The clonotype originates from an adult with an advanced solid tumor such as melanoma, head and neck, liver or kidney cancer. The material was CD4+ or CD8+ T cells sorted from blood, obtained in a trial of the OX40 agonist ivuxolimab. The chain is encoded by TRBV2 joined to TRBJ1-1; TRBD1 is possibly the D segment (5 matching bases). The CDR3 here reads CASSGGRRGEAFF. The DNA reads TGTGCCAGCAGCGGGGGACGCCGGGGTGAAGCTTTCTTT. Extended through the reference TRBV2 and TRBJ1-1 proteins, this CDR3 yields the full variable domain: EPEVTQTPSHQVTQMGQEVILRCVPISNHLYFYWYRQILGQKVEFLVSFYNNEISEKSEIFDDQFSVERPDGSNFTLKIRSTKLEDSAMYFCASSGGRRGEAFFGQGTRLTVV.